The clone carrying this TCR beta chain was recorded at least ten times. What it binds is unknown. TCRdb recomputed calls from the reads with MiXCR, one row per CDR3 protein. The profile shows fewer than 80,000 distinct CDR3 sequences, roughly 20% of them singletons. CDR1 is MNHEY, CDR2 SMNVEV, per germline (reference sequence). Trimming at V came to 6 bases and at J to 6 bases, leaving 17 bases not matched to a gene. The CDR3 has 16 residues. This sample was included in a study of lung T cells in sarcoidosis with Löfgren's syndrome. For the study at large: Analyses focused on Löfgren's syndrome patients. General study results and limits: Shared TRAV12-1 and TRBV2 CDR3 motifs were reported across several patients. Sarcoidosis antigen recognition was only suggested, antigen unidentified.

This TCR derives from a human donor with sarcoidosis (Löfgren's syndrome or another form), or a control subject (not recorded which). The sequencing sample was made of CD4+ T cells from PBMCs. This chain links TRBV27 with TRBJ2-7; 7 bases match TRBD2. The CDR3 here is CASRTLLGREKAEQYF. The DNA of the CDR3 is TGTGCCAGCAGAACCCTCCTCGGGCGGGAGAAGGCCGAGCAGTACTTC.